These 21 T cell receptor beta chains share one sample of origin, sequenced in a study of T-cell memory formation after mild COVID-19. TCRdb re-called the 5' RACE reads with MiXCR, one entry per CDR3 protein. The profile shows around 420,000 distinct CDR3 sequences, 20% to 25% of them singletons. Sample: PBMCs or a T cell subset sorted from them (not recorded which). All receptors derive from an adult woman who had mild COVID-19 (a few samples of this study predate the infection). Cell type and time point are not known.

The chain is built from TRBV30 and TRBJ1-5, with no clear D. Trimming cost V 4 bases and J 7 bases, with 11 bases left between them. The CDR3 runs 12 residues. Germline lookup yields CDR1 GTSNPN and CDR2 SVGIG (reference sequence). The CDR3 DNA reads TGTGCCTGGACTCACGGGTCGCAGCCCCAGCATTTT. This gives the protein CAWTHGSQPQHF. Based on the CDR3 plus reference TRBV30 and TRBJ1-5, the full variable domain is SQTIHQWPATLVQPVGSPLSLECTVEGTSNPNLYWYRQAAGRGLQLLFYSVGIGQISSEVPQNLSASRPQDRQFILSSKKLLLSDSGFYLCAWTHGSQPQHFGDGTRLSIL.

V is TRBV4-1 and J is TRBJ2-1; 12 nucleotides line up with TRBD2. V was clipped by 5 bases and J by 2 bases; unmatched bases: 4. CDR1 is MGHRA, CDR2 YSYEKL, per germline. The CDR3 loop spans 16 amino acids. Written as DNA, the CDR3 is TGCGCCAGCAGCTCCCTAGCGGGGGGGCCCTACAATGAGCAGTTCTTC. It encodes CASSSLAGGPYNEQFF.

This chain links TRBV29-1 with TRBJ2-7, with 14 positions matching TRBD2. V lost 3 bases and J lost 2; bases outside the gene matches: 0. CDR3 length: 14 amino acids. Germline-derived CDR1 and CDR2 are SQVTM and ANQGSEA. Written as DNA, the CDR3 is TGCAGCGTTGAGGGACTAGCGGGAGCCTACGAGCAGTACTTC. This codes for CSVEGLAGAYEQYF.

This clonotype was counted between two and nine times. The rearrangement joins TRBV7-9 to TRBJ2-4, with D perhaps matching TRBD2 (6 bases). This CDR3 spans 16 amino acids. From germline, CDR1 is SEHNR and CDR2 FQNEAQ (reference sequence). V was pared by 7 bases and J by 0 bases, with 16 bases between. CDR3 in DNA: TGTGCCAGCACCCGGGACGGGGACTTAGCCAAAAACATTCAGTACTTC. Translating it yields CASTRDGDLAKNIQYF.

This clonotype was observed a few times. The chain has TRBV5-1 and TRBJ2-3; possibly TRBD1 for D (6 bases). CDR1 is SGHRS and CDR2 is YFSETQ in the germline V gene. The CDR3 spans 15 residues. V lost 0 bases, J lost 5 bases, and 13 bases lay in between. CDR3 protein: CASSLVAGRGDTQYF. The CDR3 nucleotides read TGCGCCAGCAGCTTGGTCGCAGGCAGGGGAGATACGCAGTATTTT.

This chain joins TRBV7-2 and TRBJ2-4, with D possibly TRBD2 on 6 matching bases. V lost 0 bases and J lost 7, with 19 bases in between. The CDR3 is 17 amino acids. CDR1 SGHTA and CDR2 FQGNSA come from the germline V gene. The CDR3 here is CASSLALVGGEGNIQYF. In nucleotides, the CDR3 is TGTGCCAGCAGCTTAGCGCTTGTCGGGGGAGAGGGGAACATTCAGTACTTC.

This rearrangement joins TRBV7-3 to TRBJ2-1, with TRBD2 as a possible D gene (7 bases). From germline, CDR1 is SGHTA and CDR2 FQGTGA. Trimming took 0 bases from V and 8 from J, leaving 14 bases between them. This CDR3 is built from 15 residues. In DNA, the CDR3 is TGTGCCAGCAGCTTAACCAGTGGGGGGGGCGATGAGCAGTTCTTC. This translates into CASSLTSGGGDEQFF.

This clonotype was seen a few times. The chain combines TRBV12-5 with TRBJ2-3, with D unresolved. The germline V and J ends were trimmed by 0 bases and 8 bases, with 6 bases remaining between them. This CDR3 is 12 amino acids long. Looked up from germline, CDR1 is LGHNT and CDR2 is FRNRAP. CDR3 DNA: TGTGCTAGTGGTTTGGTGGAAGCTACGCAGTATTTT. Its protein product is CASGLVEATQYF.

The rearrangement uses TRBV11-2 and TRBJ1-2; 7 bases map to TRBD1. J was trimmed by 8 bases and V by 3 bases; bases with no gene match: 9. This CDR3 is built from 14 residues. Germline assignment: CDR1 SGHAT and CDR2 FQNNGV. The CDR3 region is CASSLTDRAGGYTF. In nucleotides, the CDR3 is TGTGCCAGCAGCTTGACAGACAGGGCAGGAGGCTACACCTTC.

Here the CDR3 reads CASSPRQGTEETQYF. CDR3 coding DNA: TGTGCCAGCAGCCCACGACAGGGGACGGAAGAGACCCAGTACTTC. The chain carries TRBV3-1 and TRBJ2-5; 8 bases agree with TRBD1. The V and J ends lost 4 bases and 3 bases, in that order; junction bases with no gene match: 7. Germline values: CDR1 LGHDT, CDR2 YNNKEL (reference sequence). The CDR3 totals 15 residues.

The V and J genes are TRBV27 and TRBJ1-6; maybe TRBD1 (6 bases). Trimming took 7 bases from V and 6 from J, leaving 19 bases between them. Germline values: CDR1 MNHEY, CDR2 SMNVEV (reference sequence). This CDR3 spans 16 amino acids. This CDR3 reads CASTTDRLGPNSPLHF. The CDR3 DNA reads as TGTGCCAGCACCACCGACAGGCTGGGACCTAATTCACCCCTCCACTTT.

The sample holds a few counts of this clonotype. This chain uses TRBV15 with TRBJ2-1; D call uncertain. This CDR3 has 14 amino acids. Trimming removed 0 bases from V and 8 bases from J, with 11 bases in between. Germline V gives CDR1 LNHNV, CDR2 YYDKDF (reference sequence). The CDR3, as DNA: TGTGCCACCAGCAGAGATGATCTGAACTATGAGCAGTTCTTC. It translates to CATSRDDLNYEQFF.

The chain combines TRBV2 with TRBJ2-5, with no clear D. CDR1 SNHLY and CDR2 FYNNEI come from the germline V gene. V was shortened by 8 bases and J by 7 bases, with 17 bases between the two germline ends. The CDR3 is 13 residues long. The CDR3 bases are TGTGCCAGCGAACACAACGACTTTCGGACCCAGTACTTC. As protein: CASEHNDFRTQYF.

The rearrangement joins TRBV6-5 to TRBJ1-3; maybe TRBD1 (6 bases). V was trimmed by 0 bases and J by 2 bases, leaving 11 bases between them. Looked up from germline, CDR1 is MNHEY and CDR2 is SVGAGI. This CDR3 comprises 16 residues. The CDR3 spells CASSYSLGGPGNTIYF. CDR3 bases: TGTGCCAGCAGTTACTCGTTAGGGGGACCTGGAAACACCATATATTTT.

V usage is TRBV20-1 and J usage is TRBJ1-1; a possible D gene is TRBD1 (5 bases). This CDR3 comprises 14 residues. Trimming pared 4 bases from V and 0 bases from J, leaving 12 bases between. The germline CDR1 and CDR2 sequences are DFQATT and SNEGSKA (reference sequence). Here the CDR3 reads CSAIRQYMNTEAFF. The CDR3 nucleotides read TGCAGTGCTATTCGACAGTACATGAACACTGAAGCTTTCTTT.

This clonotype was observed a few times. CDR3 nucleotides: TGCAGTGCGGTTGGAGGCAGTACAGAGGAGACCCAGTACTTC. It translates to CSAVGGSTEETQYF. The chain uses TRBV20-1 and TRBJ2-5; a possible D gene is TRBD2 (5 bases). Trimming cost V 6 bases and J 5 bases, with 19 bases left between them. Germline CDR1 is DFQATT and CDR2 is SNEGSKA (reference sequence). The CDR3 is made up of 14 amino acids.

This rearrangement joins TRBV18 to TRBJ1-3, with D maybe TRBD1 (5 bases). The CDR3 totals 16 residues. Germline V lookup: CDR1 KGHSH, CDR2 LQKENI. Trimming left V 6 bases short and J 0 bases short, with 15 bases between. Here the CDR3 DNA reads TGTGCCAGCTCGCAAGAGACAGTACCCTCTGGAAACACCATATATTTT. The encoded protein is CASSQETVPSGNTIYF. Using reference TRBV18 and TRBJ1-3 for the parts outside the CDR3, the full variable domain is NAGVMQNPRHLVRRRGQEARLRCSPMKGHSHVYWYRQLPEEGLKFMVYLQKENIIDESGMPKERFSAEFPKEGPSILRIQQVVRGDSAAYFCASSQETVPSGNTIYFGEGSWLTVV.

This clonotype has just a few counts. CDR3: CASRSPGVNEQFF. For the CDR3, the DNA is TGTGCCAGCAGATCCCCGGGGGTCAATGAGCAGTTCTTC. The genes are TRBV2 and TRBJ2-1, with a weak D call TRBD2 (6 bases). Germline V gene sequence: CDR1 SNHLY, CDR2 FYNNEI. The V and J ends lost 6 bases and 6 bases respectively, with 12 bases between them. The CDR3 is 13 amino acids.

This sequence joins TRBV7-9 and TRBJ1-2, with TRBD1 matching over 10 bases. This CDR3 is 13 amino acids long. The germline V gene has CDR1 SEHNR and CDR2 FQNEAQ (reference sequence). V was clipped by 5 bases and J by 6 bases; unmatched bases: 3. CDR3 residues: CASSIGQGDGYTF. In nucleotides, the CDR3 is TGTGCCAGCAGCATAGGACAGGGGGATGGCTACACCTTC.

The gene calls are TRBV30 and TRBJ2-3; D is undetermined. Germline-derived CDR1 and CDR2 are GTSNPN and SVGIG (reference sequence). Trimming removed 4 bases at V and 2 bases at J, with 7 bases between. The CDR3 totals 12 residues. Here the CDR3 reads CAWIGITDTQYF. The CDR3, as DNA: TGTGCCTGGATCGGAATCACAGATACGCAGTATTTT. The variable domain in full, with the rest retrieved from reference TRBV30 and TRBJ2-3, is SQTIHQWPATLVQPVGSPLSLECTVEGTSNPNLYWYRQAAGRGLQLLFYSVGIGQISSEVPQNLSASRPQDRQFILSSKKLLLSDSGFYLCAWIGITDTQYFGPGTRLTVL.

The V gene is TRBV7-6, the J gene TRBJ1-2, with unresolved D. Germline V gene data show CDR1 as SGHVS and CDR2 as FNYEAQ. V lost 7 bases and J 7 bases, leaving 13 bases between the germline ends. The CDR3 consists of 12 residues. CDR3 protein: CASIDRDGGYTF. In nucleotides, the CDR3 is TGTGCCAGCATCGACCGGGATGGTGGCTACACCTTC.